This TCR beta chain was recorded in a study of CD8+CD57+ T cells in acquired aplastic anemia. Study context: DNA recovered from sorted CD4+ and CD8+ cells had a mean of around 3.2 ug.

TCR beta VDJ combinations and CDR3 sequences were profiled from genomic DNA. TCRdb used MiXCR to reprocess the reads, holding one entry per CDR3 protein. The top ten clones hold about 30% of a sample with about 160,000 distinct CDR3 sequences, 45% to 50% of them seen once. CD8+CD57+ cell expansion had been shown by flow cytometry in patients chosen for sequencing. Severe acquired aplastic anemia affected all patients. At blood sampling, none of the patients had yet received therapy. Comments on this clonotype: The junction shows a germline mismatch at one end, possibly a read error.

The receptor comes from a human donor with aplastic anemia. Material: sorted CD4+, CD8+, or CD8+CD57+ T cells (not recorded which) from PBMCs.

CDR3 sequence reads: CAIPRGPTDTGELSF. DNA for the CDR3: TGTGCCATACCCCGGGGTCCGACGGACACCGGGGAGCTGTCTTTT. The chain couples TRBV10-3 to TRBJ2-2; D assignment may be TRBD1 or TRBD2 (5 bases each). Germline CDR1 is ENHRY and CDR2 is SYGVKD. The CDR3 runs 15 residues.